This T cell receptor beta chain was sequenced for a study of blood T cell repertoires in COVID-19. Study information: The samples span acute and convalescent COVID-19 from the United States, Italy and Spain.

Trimming cost V 0 bases and J 5 bases, with 14 bases left between them. The CDR3 spans 15 residues. Germline V gene data show CDR1 as LGHDT and CDR2 as YNNKEL (reference sequence). Only in-frame clones appear in the TCRdb table, and some are missing; sequencing was by immunoSEQ multiplex PCR. The sample shows more than 30,000 clones, 80% to 90% of them seen only once. This TCR came from a man aged 55-75 years with active COVID-19. Sequencing used peripheral blood. This chain uses TRBV3-1 (or the pseudogene TRBV3-2) with TRBJ2-7, with a possible D match to TRBD2 (6 bases). The CDR3 region is CASSQDWGGRDEQYF. The CDR3 nucleotides are TGTGCCAGCAGCCAAGATTGGGGAGGCAGGGACGAGCAGTACTTC.